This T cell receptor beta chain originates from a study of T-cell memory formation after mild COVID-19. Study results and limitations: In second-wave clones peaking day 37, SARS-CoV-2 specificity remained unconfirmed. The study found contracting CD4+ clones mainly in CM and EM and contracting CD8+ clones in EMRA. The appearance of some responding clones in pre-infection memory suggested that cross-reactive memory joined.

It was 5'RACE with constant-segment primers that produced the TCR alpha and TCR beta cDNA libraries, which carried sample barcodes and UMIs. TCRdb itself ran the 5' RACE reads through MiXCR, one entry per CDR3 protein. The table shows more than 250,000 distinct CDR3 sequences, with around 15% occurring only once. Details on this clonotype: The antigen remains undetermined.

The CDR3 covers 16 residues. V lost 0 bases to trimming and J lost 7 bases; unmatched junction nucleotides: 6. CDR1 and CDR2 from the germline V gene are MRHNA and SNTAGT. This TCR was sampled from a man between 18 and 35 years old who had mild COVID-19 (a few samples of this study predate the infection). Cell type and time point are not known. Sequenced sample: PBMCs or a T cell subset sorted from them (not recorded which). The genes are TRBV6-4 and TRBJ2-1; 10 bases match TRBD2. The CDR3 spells CASSDSAGGPGNEQFF. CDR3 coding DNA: TGTGCCAGCAGTGACTCAGCGGGGGGGCCTGGGAATGAGCAGTTCTTC.